This T cell receptor (beta chain) comes out of a study of human T cells and chemical hapten exposure. Germline CDR1 reads SEHNR; CDR2 reads FQNEAQ (reference sequence). The CDR3 covers 15 residues. V was shortened by 7 bases and J by 0 bases, with 13 bases between the two germline ends. Each CDR3 protein gets one entry after TCRdb re-called the RACE reads with MiXCR. In the table there are tens of thousands of distinct CDR3 sequences, less than 10% of which are singletons. As to time point: patch test 2, 6 weeks after DPC sensitization. Regarding treatment: therapeutic diphenylcyclopropenone sensitization with weekly scalp DPC.

The sample here was whole blood, taken in connection with sensitization to the hapten diphenylcyclopropenone (DPC). The clonotype was recovered from a woman aged 45-65 years with alopecia areata. Some clones in this sample may be carry-over from other donors' samples. The chain recombines TRBV7-9 with TRBJ2-1; D not certain. In nucleotides, the CDR3 is TGTGCCAGCATAACGGGTTCGAGCTCCTACAATGAGCAGTTCTTC. It encodes CASITGSSSYNEQFF.